This TCR beta chain was recorded in a study of shared clonotypes between healthy human individuals. The naive CD8 population came from CD45RO-negative cells selected for CCR7, without terminally differentiated effector memory CD45RA+ cells. General study results and limits: Naive CD4 clonotype sharing across several donors was approximately 5%.

Points on this clone: Its matching antigen is unknown.

The length of the CDR3 is 14 residues. V was cut by 1 base and J by 3 bases, with 9 bases left in between. Germline V lookup: CDR1 SGHVS, CDR2 FNYEAQ. Assay execution took place at the deep level. Using immunoSEQ multiplex PCR, the repertoire was profiled, and TCRdb retains in-frame clones only, with some absent. Of about 2 million clones in the sample, roughly 95% were seen once. The TCR sequence derives from a man younger than 35 in good health. Sequencing was performed on naive CD8+ T cells sorted from blood. J is TRBJ1-1 and V is TRBV7-6, with D perhaps TRBD1 (6 bases). The CDR3 is CASSLGGAHTEAFF. CDR3 nucleotide sequence: TGTGCCAGCAGCTTAGGGGGGGCTCACACTGAAGCTTTCTTT.